This TCR beta chain stems from a study of Graves' ophthalmopathy and Graves' hyperthyroidism. Amplification targeted the TCR beta CDR3 regions, with RNA transcripts as the source material. HTBI-primed first-round RT-PCR preceded second-round multiplex PCR. A single record per CDR3 protein comes from TCRdb applying MiXCR to the multiplex PCR reads. Among some 1.1 million distinct CDR3 sequences, around a third were seen once, and the ten largest hold 11%. The origin of this receptor is an adult man with Graves' hyperthyroidism. The sample consisted of peripheral blood or thyroid tissue (not recorded which).

The DNA for the CDR3 is TGCGCCAGCAGCTTACTAGCGCCCGAGGACGAGCAGTACTTC. Residues: CASSLLAPEDEQYF. J is TRBJ2-7 and V is TRBV5-1; 7 positions match TRBD2. This CDR3 is 14 amino acids long. Germline trimming cut 2 bases from V and 5 bases from J; bases unmatched to any gene: 7. Germline V gene data show CDR1 as SGHRS and CDR2 as YFSETQ.